This paragraph reports one T cell receptor beta chain. The data derive from a study of blood T cell repertoires in COVID-19. Assay: immunoSEQ multiplex PCR; the TCRdb copy retains only in-frame clones and omits some. The table records approximately 250,000 clones, about 91% of them present only once. In germline, CDR1 is MGHRA, CDR2 YSYEKL. With 8 bases clipped from V and 7 bases from J, the junction kept 8 bases outside the gene matches. The CDR3 consists of 13 residues. This TCR was recovered from a woman in her forties with acute COVID-19. The source material was PBMCs or T cells enriched from blood (not recorded which). The chain is built from TRBV4-1 and TRBJ1-2; TRBD1 aligns across 9 bases. CDR3 sequence reads: CASRAGQGLGYTF. The CDR3 DNA reads as TGCGCCAGCCGAGCGGGACAGGGACTTGGCTACACCTTC.